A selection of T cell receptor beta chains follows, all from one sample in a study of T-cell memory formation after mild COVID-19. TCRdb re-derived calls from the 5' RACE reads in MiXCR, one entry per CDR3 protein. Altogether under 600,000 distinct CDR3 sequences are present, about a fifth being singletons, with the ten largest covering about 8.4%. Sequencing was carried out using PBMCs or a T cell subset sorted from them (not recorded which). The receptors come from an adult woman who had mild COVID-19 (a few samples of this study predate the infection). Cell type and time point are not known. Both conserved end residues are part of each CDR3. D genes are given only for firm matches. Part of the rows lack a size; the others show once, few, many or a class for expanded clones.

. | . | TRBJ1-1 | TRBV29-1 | TGCAGCGGCGACACACAGGTGAACACTGAAGCTTTCTTT | CSGDTQVNTEAFF
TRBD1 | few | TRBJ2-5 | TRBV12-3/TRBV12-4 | TGTGCCAGCACTGCAAACAAGGGGAAGGGGGCTGGGGAGACCCAGTACTTC | CASTANKGKGAGETQYF
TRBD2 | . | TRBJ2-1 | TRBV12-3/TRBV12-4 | TGTGCCAGCAGCCGAATGGGCCTAGCGGCGATCTACAATGAGCAGTTCTTC | CASSRMGLAAIYNEQFF
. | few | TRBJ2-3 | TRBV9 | TGTGCCAGCAGCTCTACTGGTAATCAAGCGGGCACAGATACGCAGTATTTT | CASSSTGNQAGTDTQYF
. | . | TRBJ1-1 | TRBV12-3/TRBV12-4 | TGTGCCAGCAGTTTGTTTGGGGGGCCCGCTGAAGCTTTCTTT | CASSLFGGPAEAFF
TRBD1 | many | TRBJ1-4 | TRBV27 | TGTGCCAGCACCACCCGACTGGGGAAGCCGGGACAGTCCAATGAAAAACTGTTTTTT | CASTTRLGKPGQSNEKLFF
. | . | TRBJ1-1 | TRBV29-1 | TGCAGCGTTGGTAAGGGGGAGAACACTGAAGCTTTCTTT | CSVGKGENTEAFF
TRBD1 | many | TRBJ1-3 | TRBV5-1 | TGCGCCAGCCGGACAGGGGATGGAAACACCATATATTTT | CASRTGDGNTIYF
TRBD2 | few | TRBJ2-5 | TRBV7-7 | TGTGCCAGCAGCTCTACCGGGAGGCGGGAGACCCAGTACTTC | CASSSTGRRETQYF
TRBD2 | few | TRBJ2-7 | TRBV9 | TGTGCCAGCAGCGTAGGGACTAGCGGGAGGAACGAGCAGTACTTC | CASSVGTSGRNEQYF
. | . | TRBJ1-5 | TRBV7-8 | TGTGCCAGCAGCTTACACAGGGACAAGTTTCAGCCCCAGCATTTT | CASSLHRDKFQPQHF
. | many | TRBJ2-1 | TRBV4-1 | TGCGCCAGCAGCCAAGAACTCGGCGGGGTCTCCTACAATGAGCAGTTCTTC | CASSQELGGVSYNEQFF
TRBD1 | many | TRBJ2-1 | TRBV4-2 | TGTGCCAGCAGCCAAGATTTGGGACAGGGTTCCGATGAGCAGTTCTTC | CASSQDLGQGSDEQFF
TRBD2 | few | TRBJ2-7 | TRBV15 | TGTGCCACCAGCAGAGCAGCGGGGGCCGCCTACGAGCAGTACTTC | CATSRAAGAAYEQYF
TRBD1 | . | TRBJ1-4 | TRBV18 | TGTGCCAGCTCACCACCGGCCGGGACAGGGGAAGGAAAACTGTTTTTT | CASSPPAGTGEGKLFF
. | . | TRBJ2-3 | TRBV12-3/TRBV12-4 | TGTGCCAGCAGTACCTTAGGGGGCACAGATACGCAGTATTTT | CASSTLGGTDTQYF
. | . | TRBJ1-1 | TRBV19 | TGTGCCAGTAGTATTCTCGGGGGGGAAGACGCTTTCTTT | CASSILGGEDAFF
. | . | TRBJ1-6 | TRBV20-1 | TGCAGTGCAAGGGAGGGGAGTACCTATAATTCACCCCTCCACTTT | CSAREGSTYNSPLHF
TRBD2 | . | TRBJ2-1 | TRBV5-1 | TGCGCCAGCAGCTTGGAACCTAGCGGGAGCCATGAGCAGTTCTTC | CASSLEPSGSHEQFF
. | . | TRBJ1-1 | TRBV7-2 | TGTGCCAGCAGCTTAGCGGCAGCAGGGATAACTGAAGCTTTCTTT | CASSLAAAGITEAFF
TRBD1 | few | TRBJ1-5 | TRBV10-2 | TGCGCCAGCAGTGCAGGGGGACTAAGCAATCAGCCCCAGCATTTT | CASSAGGLSNQPQHF
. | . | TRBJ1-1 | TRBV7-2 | TGTGCCACCAGGGTAGGACAGACCACTGAAGCTTTCTTT | CATRVGQTTEAFF
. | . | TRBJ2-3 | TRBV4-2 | TGTGCCAGCAGCCAAGATTTTAACGGGGGAGGCACAGATACGCAGTATTTT | CASSQDFNGGGTDTQYF
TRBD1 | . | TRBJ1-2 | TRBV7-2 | TGTGCCAGCAGGCGCCGGACAGGGGGAGGTAACTATGGCTACACCTTC | CASRRRTGGGNYGYTF
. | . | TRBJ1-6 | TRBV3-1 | TGTGCCAGCAGTACCCAGCAAGATTCACCCCTCCACTTT | CASSTQQDSPLHF
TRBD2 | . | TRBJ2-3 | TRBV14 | TGTGCCAGCAGCCCTGCTAGCGGGAGGACAGATACGCAGTATTTT | CASSPASGRTDTQYF
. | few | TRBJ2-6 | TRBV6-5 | TGTGCCAGCAGTTTGGGGCGTGGAGGGGCCAACGTCCTGACTTTC | CASSLGRGGANVLTF
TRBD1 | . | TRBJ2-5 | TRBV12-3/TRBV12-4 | TGTGCCAGCAGCCGCCGGACAGGGGGCCAAGAGACCCAGTACTTC | CASSRRTGGQETQYF
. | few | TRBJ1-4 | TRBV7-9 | TGTGCCAGCAGCTTAGTAACGGGAGCCAATAATGAAAAACTGTTTTTT | CASSLVTGANNEKLFF
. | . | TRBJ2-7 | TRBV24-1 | TGTGCCACCAGTGACACCTCCGCCTACGAGCAGTACTTC | CATSDTSAYEQYF
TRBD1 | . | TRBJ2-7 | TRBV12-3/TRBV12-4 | TGTGCCAGCAGTTTTAAGGGGGCGCTTGCGAACGAGCAGTACTTC | CASSFKGALANEQYF
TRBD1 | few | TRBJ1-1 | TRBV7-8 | TGTGCCAGCAGCTGGGTGGCCCCAACAGGGGACACTGAAGCTTTCTTT | CASSWVAPTGDTEAFF
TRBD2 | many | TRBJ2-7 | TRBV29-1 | TGCAGCGCCCGGGGAGGGGCAGACTCCTACGAGCAGTACTTC | CSARGGADSYEQYF
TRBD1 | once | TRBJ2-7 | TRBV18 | TGTGCCAGCTCCCCACCGATTGGGACAGGGGGCTACGAGCAGTACTTC | CASSPPIGTGGYEQYF
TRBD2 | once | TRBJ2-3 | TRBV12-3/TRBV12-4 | TGTGCCAGCAGTTTAGGGCAAGCGGGAGTTACAGATACGCAGTATTTT | CASSLGQAGVTDTQYF
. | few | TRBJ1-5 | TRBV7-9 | TGTGCCAGCAGCTCGAGCCATGGAGGACAGCCCCAGCATTTT | CASSSSHGGQPQHF
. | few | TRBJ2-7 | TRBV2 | TGTGCCAGCAGTGAAAGGTTGGGGGCGCGAAGCGAGCAGTACTTC | CASSERLGARSEQYF
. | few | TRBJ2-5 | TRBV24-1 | TGTGCCACCAGCATACAGGGAAGTGGAGAGACCCAGTACTTC | CATSIQGSGETQYF
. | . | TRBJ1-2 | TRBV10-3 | TGTGCCATCGGGGCGGAGATATGGAGCTACACCTTC | CAIGAEIWSYTF
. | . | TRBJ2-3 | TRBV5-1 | TGCGCCAGCTCCAGGATGACACCTAGCACAGATACGCAGTATTTT | CASSRMTPSTDTQYF
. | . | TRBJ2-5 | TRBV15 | TGTGCCACCAGCAGAGCCGGTTGGGTGGAGACCCAGTACTTC | CATSRAGWVETQYF
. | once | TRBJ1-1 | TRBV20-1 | TGCAGTGCTTCACCGGGACCTGAAGCTTTCTTT | CSASPGPEAFF
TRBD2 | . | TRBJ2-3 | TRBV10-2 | TGCGCCAGCAGTGAAGGCGCTAGCGGGGTATCAGATACGCAGTATTTT | CASSEGASGVSDTQYF
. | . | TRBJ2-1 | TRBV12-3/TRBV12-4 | TGTGCCAGCAGCTACCGGGAAAAGCAGTTCTTC | CASSYREKQFF
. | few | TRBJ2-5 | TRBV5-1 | TGCGCCAGCAGCTTGGCCAGAGGTGAAGAGACCCAGTACTTC | CASSLARGEETQYF
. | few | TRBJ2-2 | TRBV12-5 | TGTGCTAGTGGTCCCGTGGGTGTGAACACCGGGGAGCTGTTTTTT | CASGPVGVNTGELFF
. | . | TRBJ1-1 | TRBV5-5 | TGTGCCAGCAGCTGGACACGGAACACTGAAGCTTTCTTT | CASSWTRNTEAFF
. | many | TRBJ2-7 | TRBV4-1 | TGCGCCAGCAGCCAACCAGGACGGAGCTACGAGCAGTACTTC | CASSQPGRSYEQYF
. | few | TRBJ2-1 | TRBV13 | TGTGCCAGCAGTCCACAAGTACGGGGCAGGGAGCAGTTCTTC | CASSPQVRGREQFF
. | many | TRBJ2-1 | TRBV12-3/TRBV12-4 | TGTGCCAGCAGATATAGCGCCTTGGGGGGACAGAGAAGCTCCTACAATGAGCAGTTCTTC | CASRYSALGGQRSSYNEQFF
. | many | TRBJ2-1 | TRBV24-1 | TGTGCCACCAGTGCGGTCCCGTCAACCGCGACCTACAATGAGCAGTTCTTC | CATSAVPSTATYNEQFF
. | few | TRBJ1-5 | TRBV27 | TGTGCCAGCAGCCCTGAGTGGGGATATCAGCCCCAGCATTTT | CASSPEWGYQPQHF
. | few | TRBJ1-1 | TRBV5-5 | TGTGCCAGCAGCTTGCGGACGAACACTGAAGCTTTCTTT | CASSLRTNTEAFF
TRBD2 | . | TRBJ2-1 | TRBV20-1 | TGCAGTGCTAGAGAAGGGACTAGCGCGAGCTCCTACAATGAGCAGTTCTTC | CSAREGTSASSYNEQFF
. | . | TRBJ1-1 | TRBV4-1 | TGCGCCAGCAGCCAAGATGTCCAGATGGAAGCTTTCTTT | CASSQDVQMEAFF
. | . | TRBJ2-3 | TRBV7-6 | TGTGCCAGCAGCCCGCGCGGAGGGGGACCCACAGATACGCAGTATTTT | CASSPRGGGPTDTQYF